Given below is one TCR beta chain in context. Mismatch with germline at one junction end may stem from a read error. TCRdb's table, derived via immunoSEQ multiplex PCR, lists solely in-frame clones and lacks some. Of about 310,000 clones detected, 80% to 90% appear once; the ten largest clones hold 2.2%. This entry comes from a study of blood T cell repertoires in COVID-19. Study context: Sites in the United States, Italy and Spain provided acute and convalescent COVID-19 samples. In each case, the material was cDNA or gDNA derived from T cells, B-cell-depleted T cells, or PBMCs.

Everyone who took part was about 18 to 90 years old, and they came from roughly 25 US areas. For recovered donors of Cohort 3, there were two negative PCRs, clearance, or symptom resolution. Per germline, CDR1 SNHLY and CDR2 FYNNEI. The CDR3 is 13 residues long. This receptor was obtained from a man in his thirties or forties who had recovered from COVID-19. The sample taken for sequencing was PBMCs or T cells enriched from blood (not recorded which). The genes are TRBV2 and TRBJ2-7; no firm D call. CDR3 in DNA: TGTGCCAGCAGCGAAGGCGAGATTTACGAGCAGTACTTC. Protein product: CASSEGEIYEQYF.